These 22 T cell receptor beta chains came from one sample sequenced in a study of blood T cell repertoires in COVID-19. The method was immunoSEQ multiplex PCR; TCRdb's version includes in-frame clones alone and lacks a portion of them. The sample consists of fewer than 400,000 clones, about nine tenths of them appearing once. Sequenced input: PBMCs or T cells enriched from blood (not recorded which). The receptors here all came from a man aged 25 to 45 who had recovered from COVID-19.

The chain couples TRBV4-2 to TRBJ2-1; 9 bases are a match to TRBD1. The CDR3 length is 14 residues. Germline-derived CDR1 and CDR2 are LGHNA and YNFKEQ. V shed 5 bases, J shed 10 bases, and the junction held 9 bases outside the gene matches. CDR3 protein: CASSWGTGREEQFF. The CDR3 coding sequence is TGTGCCAGCAGCTGGGGGACAGGGCGAGAGGAGCAGTTCTTC.

The chain recombines TRBV30 with TRBJ1-1, with a tentative D call TRBD1 (5 bases). Germline V gene sequence: CDR1 GTSNPN, CDR2 SVGIG (reference sequence). V was shortened by 3 bases and J by 4 bases, with 15 bases between the two germline ends. CDR3 length equals 14 residues. CDR3 loop: CAWSGRGGSTEAFF. The CDR3 nucleotides are TGTGCCTGGAGCGGAAGGGGAGGTTCCACTGAAGCTTTCTTT.

This clone was picked up many times. This chain links TRBV6-5 with TRBJ2-3, with a possible D match to TRBD2 (7 bases). The CDR3 is made up of 15 amino acids. Germline lookup yields CDR1 MNHEY and CDR2 SVGAGI. The V end was cut by 7 bases, the J end by 4 bases, with 18 bases between. The CDR3 coding sequence is TGTGCCAGCATTGGGGGGGCCGGCAGTTCAGATACGCAGTATTTT. As protein: CASIGGAGSSDTQYF.

The CDR3 DNA reads TGTGCCAGTAGTTTCAACCCCGGAGTTTTTGGCTACACCTTC. It encodes CASSFNPGVFGYTF. The chain has TRBV19 and TRBJ1-2; D is unresolved. V dropped 5 bases and J dropped 7 bases, with 17 bases sitting between them. The CDR3 has 14 amino acids. Per germline, CDR1 LNHDA and CDR2 SQIVND (reference sequence). The whole variable domain, filled in from reference TRBV19 and TRBJ1-2, reads DGGITQSPKYLFRKEGQNVTLSCEQNLNHDAMYWYRQDPGQGLRLIYYSQIVNDFQKGDIAEGYSVSREKKESFPLTVTSAQKNPTAFYLCASSFNPGVFGYTFGSGTRLTVV.

This chain links TRBV2 with TRBJ1-2; 9 bases agree with TRBD1. From germline, CDR1 is SNHLY and CDR2 FYNNEI. The CDR3 is 14 residues long. Losses at the gene ends were 5 bases for V and 7 bases for J; bases not matched to a gene: 8. The CDR3 nucleotides are TGTGCCAGCAGTCTAGGGACAGGGTGGATTGGCTACACCTTC. It yields the protein CASSLGTGWIGYTF.

Many counts were recorded for this clone. This chain connects TRBV4-1 to TRBJ2-3, with 7 nucleotides matching TRBD2. Unmatched junction bases numbered 8, after V lost 3 bases and J lost 5 bases. CDR1 MGHRA and CDR2 YSYEKL come from the germline V gene. CDR3 length equals 15 residues. The CDR3 is CASSQGGTSQDTQYF. The CDR3, as DNA: TGCGCCAGCAGCCAGGGGGGGACCTCCCAAGATACGCAGTATTTT.

This chain connects TRBV7-2 to TRBJ1-6; TRBD1 aligns across 10 bases. The germline gives CDR1 SGHTA, CDR2 FQGNSA. CDR3 length: 16 residues. V trimming: 6 bases; J trimming: 6 bases; junction bases outside the gene matches: 8. The CDR3 is CASSLRGTGANSPLHF. The DNA for the CDR3 is TGTGCCAGCAGTTTACGCGGGACAGGGGCTAATTCACCCCTCCACTTT.

This chain uses TRBV29-1 with TRBJ1-2, with D perhaps TRBD1 (5 bases). Looked up from germline, CDR1 is SQVTM and CDR2 is ANQGSEA. The CDR3 spans 13 residues. Trimming took 5 bases from V and 4 from J, leaving 14 bases between them. The CDR3 DNA is TGCAGCGTTCACACCGACAGTTCCTATGGCTACACCTTC. Protein: CSVHTDSSYGYTF.

J is TRBJ1-4 and V is TRBV18; maybe TRBD1 (5 bases). V lost 2 bases, J lost 8 bases, and 9 bases lay in between. The germline V gene encodes CDR1 KGHSH and CDR2 LQKENI. The CDR3 runs to 13 residues. The CDR3 DNA reads as TGTGCCAGCTCACCAGGGGCCGGAGAAAAACTGTTTTTT. The encoded protein is CASSPGAGEKLFF.

The genes are TRBV18 and TRBJ1-2; 7 bases agree with TRBD1. The CDR3 consists of 14 residues. V shed 6 bases, J shed 2 bases, and the junction held 6 bases outside the gene matches. The germline gives CDR1 KGHSH, CDR2 LQKENI. CDR3 loop: CASSIQGINYGYTF. The CDR3 bases are TGTGCCAGCTCCATACAGGGGATCAACTATGGCTACACCTTC. The whole variable domain, filled in from reference TRBV18 and TRBJ1-2, reads NAGVMQNPRHLVRRRGQEARLRCSPMKGHSHVYWYRQLPEEGLKFMVYLQKENIIDESGMPKERFSAEFPKEGPSILRIQQVVRGDSAAYFCASSIQGINYGYTFGSGTRLTVV.

This chain uses TRBV2 with TRBJ2-5, with D unresolved. CDR1 and CDR2 (germline): SNHLY, FYNNEI. Deletions cut 4 bases from V and 4 bases from J, with 10 bases between. The length of the CDR3 is 13 residues. Here the CDR3 DNA reads TGTGCCAGCAGTGTCGTCGAACTAGAGACCCAGTACTTC. This encodes CASSVVELETQYF.

This clone showed up just once. The chain has TRBV7-9 and TRBJ2-1, with a tentative D call TRBD1 (6 bases). The length of the CDR3 is 13 residues. Between the trimmed V and J ends, which lost 1 base and 8 bases, there was a span of 9 bases. Germline lookup yields CDR1 SEHNR and CDR2 FQNEAQ (reference sequence). The CDR3 DNA sequence: TGTGCCAGCAGCTTAGGGGGGCACGATGAGCAGTTCTTC. Translation: CASSLGGHDEQFF.

The table lists this clone with a few counts. The gene calls are TRBV2 and TRBJ1-1; maybe TRBD1 (5 bases). V gave up 4 bases and J gave up 4 bases, with 19 bases separating them. From germline, CDR1 is SNHLY and CDR2 FYNNEI. The length of the CDR3 is 16 residues. Written as DNA, the CDR3 is TGTGCCAGCAGTGTCTCCGGGACTCTCGGAGGCACTGAAGCTTTCTTT. This translates into CASSVSGTLGGTEAFF.

This clone was counted a single time. The chain uses TRBV11-3 and TRBJ2-3; 9 bases align to TRBD2. CDR1 and CDR2 from the germline V gene are SGHNT and YENEEA. Trimming at V came to 1 base and at J to 6 bases, leaving 5 bases not matched to a gene. The CDR3 runs to 15 residues. The CDR3 nucleotides are TGTGCCAGCAGCTTAGGGCGGGGGGGCGAGGATACGCAGTATTTT. Protein: CASSLGRGGEDTQYF.

The V call is TRBV19, the J call TRBJ2-4, with a weak D call TRBD2 (5 bases). The CDR3 loop spans 13 amino acids. Germline V gene sequence: CDR1 LNHDA, CDR2 SQIVND (reference sequence). The ends were cut back, 5 bases at V and 1 base at J, with 6 bases in the middle. CDR3 sequence: CASSEGAKNIQYF. DNA of the CDR3: TGTGCCAGTAGTGAGGGCGCCAAAAACATTCAGTACTTC.

V is TRBV18 and J is TRBJ2-1, with D possibly matching TRBD2 (6 bases). Deletions cut 3 bases from V and 6 bases from J, with 15 bases between. The CDR3 length is 15 residues. Germline V CDR1 and CDR2: KGHSH, LQKENI. The CDR3 here is CASSPNRAGGNEQFF. The CDR3 DNA is TGTGCCAGCTCACCCAATAGAGCGGGCGGCAATGAGCAGTTCTTC.

The CDR3 here is CASSLARRQHQETQYF. Written as DNA, the CDR3 is TGTGCCAGCAGCTTAGCCCGAAGACAGCACCAAGAGACCCAGTACTTC. The chain employs TRBV7-6 and TRBJ2-5; the D gene is possibly TRBD1 (5 bases). Germline V gives CDR1 SGHVS, CDR2 FNYEAQ. Trimming cost V 0 bases and J 0 bases, with 11 bases left between them. The CDR3 is 16 amino acids.

The chain couples TRBV19 to TRBJ1-5; D gene ambiguous. The CDR3 contains 12 residues. The ends were cut back, 8 bases at V and 3 bases at J, with 8 bases in the middle. From germline, CDR1 is LNHDA and CDR2 SQIVND (reference sequence). CDR3 amino acids: CASAGYNQPQHF. CDR3 bases: TGTGCCAGTGCAGGTTACAATCAGCCCCAGCATTTT.

The rearrangement joins TRBV6-5 to TRBJ1-1; D gene ambiguous. CDR3 length equals 15 residues. V was pared by 5 bases and J by 0 bases, with 13 bases between. From germline, CDR1 is MNHEY and CDR2 SVGAGI. The CDR3 DNA follows: TGTGCCAGCAGTCAAACGGGGAAGATGAACACTGAAGCTTTCTTT. Its protein is CASSQTGKMNTEAFF.

J is TRBJ2-2 and V is TRBV18; maybe TRBD2 (5 bases). From germline, CDR1 is KGHSH and CDR2 LQKENI. The V gene lost 2 bases and the J gene lost 5 bases, with 12 bases spanning the gap. The CDR3 spans 15 residues. This chain's CDR3 is CASSPDLTGTGELFF. The CDR3 region has the DNA TGTGCCAGCTCACCAGACTTAACGGGGACCGGGGAGCTGTTTTTT. Together with reference TRBV18 and TRBJ2-2, the CDR3 gives the full variable domain: NAGVMQNPRHLVRRRGQEARLRCSPMKGHSHVYWYRQLPEEGLKFMVYLQKENIIDESGMPKERFSAEFPKEGPSILRIQQVVRGDSAAYFCASSPDLTGTGELFFGEGSRLTVL.

The chain carries TRBV9 and TRBJ2-3; tentative D call: TRBD2 (5 bases). Germline V gives CDR1 SGDLS, CDR2 YYNGEE. CDR3 length equals 14 residues. V gave up 0 bases and J gave up 5 bases, with 10 bases separating them. CDR3 DNA sequence: TGTGCCAGCAGCGTAGAAGCAGGAGGAGATACGCAGTATTTT. It specifies CASSVEAGGDTQYF.

The CDR3 sequence is CASSQSGGGREAKNIQYF. DNA for the CDR3: TGCGCCAGCAGTCAATCCGGAGGTGGCAGAGAAGCCAAAAACATTCAGTACTTC. The chain has TRBV23-1 and TRBJ2-4; D may be TRBD2 (5 bases). TRBV23-1 has ORF status, its function being uncertain. Trimming shortened V by 0 bases and J by 0 bases, and 15 bases separated the two germline ends. CDR3 length: 18 residues.